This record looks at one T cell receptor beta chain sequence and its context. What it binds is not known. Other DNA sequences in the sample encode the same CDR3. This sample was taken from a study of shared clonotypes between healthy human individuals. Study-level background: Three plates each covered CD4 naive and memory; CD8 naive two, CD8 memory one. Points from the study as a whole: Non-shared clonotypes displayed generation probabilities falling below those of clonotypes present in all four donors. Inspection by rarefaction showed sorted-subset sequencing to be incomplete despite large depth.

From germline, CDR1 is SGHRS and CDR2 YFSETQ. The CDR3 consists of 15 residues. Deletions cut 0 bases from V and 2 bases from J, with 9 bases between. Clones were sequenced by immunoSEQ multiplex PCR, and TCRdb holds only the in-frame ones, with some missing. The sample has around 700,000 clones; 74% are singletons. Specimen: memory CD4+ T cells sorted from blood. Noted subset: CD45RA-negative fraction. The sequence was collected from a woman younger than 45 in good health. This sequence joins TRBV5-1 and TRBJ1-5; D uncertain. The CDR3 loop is CASSLGVEGNQPQHF. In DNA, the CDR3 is TGCGCCAGCAGCTTGGGGGTCGAGGGCAATCAGCCCCAGCATTTT.